One and the same sample provided the 5 T cell receptor beta chains below, sequenced in a study of blood T cell repertoires in COVID-19. The protocol was immunoSEQ multiplex PCR, while the TCRdb copy is restricted to in-frame clones and leaves out a portion. The sample has 200,000 to 250,000 clones, around 87% seen once. Sequenced: peripheral blood. The receptors here all came from a man in his fifties or sixties with acute or convalescent COVID-19.

This chain connects TRBV24-1 to TRBJ2-5; 7 nucleotides match TRBD1. Germline CDR1 KGHDR, CDR2 SFDVKD. There are 16 residues in the CDR3. Trimming took 4 bases from V and 4 from J; bases not matched to a gene: 11. CDR3 DNA: TGTGCCACCAGTGACCCCAAACAGGGGTTGCGAGAGACCCAGTACTTC. Its protein is CATSDPKQGLRETQYF.

The chain recombines TRBV6-6 with TRBJ2-7; 12 bases are shared with TRBD1. V lost 7 bases to trimming and J lost 2 bases; unmatched junction nucleotides: 3. The germline V gene encodes CDR1 MNHNY and CDR2 SVGAGI (reference sequence). The CDR3 covers 14 residues. The CDR3 nucleotides read TGTGCCAGCAACCGGGACAGGGGGCCCTACGAGCAGTACTTC. Residues: CASNRDRGPYEQYF.

V usage is TRBV11-2 and J usage is TRBJ2-1; a possible D gene is TRBD1 (6 bases). This CDR3 region has 15 residues. Trimming left V 6 bases short and J 2 bases short, with 14 bases between. The germline gives CDR1 SGHAT, CDR2 FQNNGV. This chain's CDR3 is CASRRQVQPYNEQFF. For the CDR3, the DNA is TGTGCCAGCAGGCGACAGGTACAACCCTACAATGAGCAGTTCTTC. Drawing the rest from reference TRBV11-2 and TRBJ2-1, the complete variable domain is EAGVAQSPRYKIIEKRQSVAFWCNPISGHATLYWYQQILGQGPKLLIQFQNNGVVDDSQLPKDRFSAERLKGVDSTLKIQPAKLEDSAVYLCASRRQVQPYNEQFFGPGTRLTVL.

The V and J genes are TRBV29-1 and TRBJ2-1; TRBD2 aligns across 9 bases. Germline-derived CDR1 and CDR2 are SQVTM and ANQGSEA. This CDR3 has 14 residues. The junction had 14 bases not matched to a gene; V was cut back by 7 bases and J by 10 bases. CDR3 sequence (DNA): TGCAGCGCCTCCCCGGTAGCGGGGGTTCAAGAGCAGTTCTTC. This gives the protein CSASPVAGVQEQFF.

V and J are TRBV9 and TRBJ2-7; 8 positions agree with TRBD1. From germline, CDR1 is SGDLS and CDR2 YYNGEE. This CDR3 is 14 amino acids long. V lost 3 bases and J lost 4; bases outside the gene matches: 6. CDR3 loop: CASSAGQGWYEQYF. The CDR3 DNA reads as TGTGCCAGCAGCGCCGGACAGGGCTGGTACGAGCAGTACTTC. The entire variable domain, with the rest obtained from reference TRBV9 and TRBJ2-7, is as follows: DSGVTQTPKHLITATGQRVTLRCSPRSGDLSVYWYQQSLDQGLQFLIQYYNGEERAKGNILERFSAQQFPDLHSELNLSSLELGDSALYFCASSAGQGWYEQYFGPGTRLTVT.